The 25 T cell receptor beta chains reported below all come from one sample, sequenced in a study of radiotherapy plus CTLA-4 blockade in lung cancer. Assay used: immunoSEQ multiplex PCR; TCRdb lists only in-frame clones, some missing. The repertoire holds more than 25,000 clones, with over 60% as singletons. Material: peripheral blood, obtained from a patient treated with radiotherapy plus ipilimumab. The receptor set was obtained from a human donor with non-small cell lung cancer that progressed on radiotherapy plus ipilimumab.

The genes are TRBV6-1 and TRBJ2-1; no clear D. Germline lookup yields CDR1 MNHNS and CDR2 SASEGT. V lost 5 bases, J lost 2 bases, and 10 bases lay in between. CDR3 size: 14 residues. Here the CDR3 reads CASSPKGPYNEQFF. The CDR3, as DNA: TGTGCCAGCAGTCCAAAGGGCCCCTACAATGAGCAGTTCTTC.

V is TRBV11-1 and J is TRBJ2-7; D may correspond to TRBD1 or TRBD2 (5 bases each). The CDR3 covers 14 residues. Between the trimmed V and J ends, which lost 1 base and 2 bases, there was a span of 9 bases. The germline V gene has CDR1 SGHAT and CDR2 FQDESV (reference sequence). CDR3 region: CASSLVGTTYEQYF. The CDR3 DNA reads as TGTGCCAGCAGCTTAGTGGGGACCACCTACGAGCAGTACTTC.

V is TRBV7-8 and J is TRBJ2-1; D unclear. The CDR3 has 16 residues. V was pared by 5 bases and J by 6 bases, with 20 bases between. The germline gives CDR1 SGHVS, CDR2 FQNEAQ. CDR3 in amino acids: CASSAAPGQRVNEQFF. The CDR3 region has the DNA TGTGCCAGCAGCGCTGCCCCCGGGCAAAGGGTCAATGAGCAGTTCTTC.

This sequence joins TRBV9 and TRBJ2-1; D is possibly TRBD1 or TRBD2 (6 bases each). Between the trimmed V and J ends, which lost 0 bases and 0 bases, there was a span of 10 bases. Germline V gene sequence: CDR1 SGDLS, CDR2 YYNGEE. The CDR3 spans 16 residues. This chain's CDR3 is CASSVAGASSYNEQFF. CDR3 nucleotide sequence: TGTGCCAGCAGCGTAGCGGGGGCCTCCTCCTACAATGAGCAGTTCTTC.

V usage is TRBV7-9 and J usage is TRBJ1-2, with a weak D call TRBD1 (5 bases). Germline V gene data show CDR1 as SEHNR and CDR2 as FQNEAQ (reference sequence). Trimming shortened V by 0 bases and J by 3 bases, and 8 bases separated the two germline ends. The CDR3 is 14 residues long. The CDR3 DNA follows: TGTGCCAGCAGCTTAGCGCAGGGAGACTATGGCTACACCTTC. Residues: CASSLAQGDYGYTF.

The sample holds a few counts of this clone. This rearrangement joins TRBV6-6 to TRBJ2-3; D is unresolved. V dropped 0 bases and J dropped 6 bases, with 7 bases sitting between them. The CDR3 extends over 13 amino acids. Per germline, CDR1 MNHNY and CDR2 SVGAGI (reference sequence). DNA of the CDR3: TGTGCCAGCAGTTACTCAAAGCGCGATACGCAGTATTTT. It is translated as CASSYSKRDTQYF.

V gene TRBV4-2 combines with J gene TRBJ1-2; 11 nucleotides align to TRBD1. V lost 0 bases and J lost 10; bases outside the gene matches: 10. The CDR3 runs to 16 residues. The V gene's germline CDR1 is LGHNA and CDR2 YNFKEQ. The CDR3 spells CASSQDRGTGGSVYTF. CDR3 coding DNA: TGTGCCAGCAGCCAAGACCGGGGGACAGGGGGATCGGTCTACACCTTC.

The V and J genes are TRBV15 and TRBJ1-4, with D uncertain. V was pared by 0 bases and J by 11 bases, with 13 bases between. The CDR3 is 14 amino acids. Germline V gives CDR1 LNHNV, CDR2 YYDKDF (reference sequence). The CDR3 bases are TGTGCCACCAGCAGAGATCTGGAGAAAGGGAAACTGTTTTTT. The encoded protein is CATSRDLEKGKLFF.

CDR3 sequence (DNA): TGCGCCAGCAGCGGCGGACTAGCGGCAGATACGCAGTATTTT. Protein: CASSGGLAADTQYF. The rearrangement links TRBV5-1 to TRBJ2-3; 10 nucleotides agree with TRBD2. The CDR3 sequence is 14 residues long. In germline, CDR1 is SGHRS, CDR2 YFSETQ. J was trimmed by 4 bases and V by 4 bases; bases with no gene match: 3.

The genes are TRBV19 and TRBJ2-5, with D tentatively TRBD1 (5 bases). Germline V gene data show CDR1 as LNHDA and CDR2 as SQIVND (reference sequence). Trimming stripped 3 bases from V and 5 bases from J, with 13 bases between. The CDR3 length is 14 residues. CDR3 nucleotide sequence: TGTGCCAGTAGTATCGTAGGGGCGCCTGAGACCCAGTACTTC. Encoded protein: CASSIVGAPETQYF.

This chain links TRBV6-5 with TRBJ1-2; D ambiguous. V was shortened by 6 bases and J by 6 bases, with 14 bases between the two germline ends. The CDR3 contains 13 residues. Per germline, CDR1 MNHEY and CDR2 SVGAGI. The CDR3, as DNA: TGTGCCAGCAGCCTGACGTCTACCGATGGCTACACCTTC. This gives the protein CASSLTSTDGYTF.

This chain links TRBV2 with TRBJ1-1; the D is unclear. CDR1 is SNHLY and CDR2 is FYNNEI in the germline V gene. V lost 8 bases and J lost 1, with 11 bases in between. There are 13 residues in the CDR3. CDR3 region: CASEMEGNTEAFF. CDR3 DNA: TGTGCCAGCGAGATGGAGGGGAACACTGAAGCTTTCTTT.

V and J are TRBV28 and TRBJ1-4, with a weak D call TRBD1 (6 bases). Germline-derived CDR1 and CDR2 are MDHEN and SYDVKM. This CDR3 has 15 residues. Trimming shortened V by 6 bases and J by 8 bases, and 19 bases separated the two germline ends. The CDR3 bases are TGTGCCAGCAGCTTAGGGGGGCAGGGGAACGAAAAACTGTTTTTT. Residues: CASSLGGQGNEKLFF.

J is TRBJ2-3 and V is TRBV5-6; no clear D. There are 16 residues in the CDR3. CDR1 is SGHDT, CDR2 YYEEEE, per germline. Deletions cut 1 base from V and 2 bases from J, with 14 bases between. The CDR3 reads CASSLQAARYTDTQYF. The DNA for the CDR3 is TGTGCCAGCAGCTTGCAGGCTGCCCGTTACACAGATACGCAGTATTTT.

This clone was seen just once. The gene calls are TRBV2 and TRBJ1-3; D is unclear. Germline assignment: CDR1 SNHLY and CDR2 FYNNEI. This CDR3 spans 13 amino acids. Trimming took off 4 bases at V and 4 bases at J, with 8 bases between the two ends. The CDR3 sequence is CASSGAGGNTIYF. For the CDR3, the DNA is TGTGCCAGCAGTGGTGCCGGCGGAAACACCATATATTTT.

The V and J genes are TRBV30 and TRBJ1-2; TRBD1 might be the D (5 bases). Trimming pared 1 base from V and 4 bases from J, leaving 10 bases between. Germline V gene sequence: CDR1 GTSNPN, CDR2 SVGIG (reference sequence). This CDR3 has 13 amino acids. The CDR3 loop reads CAWSAGRAYGYTF. The CDR3 region has the DNA TGTGCCTGGAGTGCCGGCAGGGCCTATGGCTACACCTTC.

The V gene is TRBV4-1, the J gene TRBJ2-5; D gene unclear. Trimming removed 0 bases from V and 7 bases from J, with 12 bases in between. CDR1 is MGHRA, CDR2 YSYEKL, per germline. This CDR3 contains 14 residues. The CDR3, as DNA: TGCGCCAGCAGCCAAGATTCCCTCATGGGGACCCAGTACTTC. This translates into CASSQDSLMGTQYF.

This clone was detected once. V gene TRBV2 combines with J gene TRBJ2-7, with 10 bases fitting TRBD2. Germline CDR1 SNHLY, CDR2 FYNNEI. Trimming at V came to 8 bases and at J to 2 bases, leaving 6 bases not matched to a gene. This CDR3 has 14 amino acids. The CDR3 nucleotides read TGTGCCAGCGCTGGACTAGCGGCGACCTACGAGCAGTACTTC. Encoded protein: CASAGLAATYEQYF.

The genes are TRBV28 and TRBJ2-5, with no clear D. V lost 4 bases, J lost 2 bases, and 17 bases lay in between. Per germline, CDR1 MDHEN and CDR2 SYDVKM. This CDR3 region has 16 residues. CDR3 loop: CASSSPSELGQETQYF. The DNA of the CDR3 is TGTGCCAGCAGTTCCCCGTCAGAGCTCGGACAAGAGACCCAGTACTTC.

This clone was detected once. The chain links TRBV5-8 to TRBJ1-5; 8 nucleotides align to TRBD1. Germline V gives CDR1 SGHTS, CDR2 YDEGEE. The CDR3 consists of 16 residues. The J segment lost 1 base and the V segment lost 3 bases, leaving 6 bases of the junction unmatched. CDR3 DNA sequence: TGTGCCAGCAGCTCCCCCCGGGACAGGAGCAATCAGCCCCAGCATTTT. This translates into CASSSPRDRSNQPQHF.

CDR3 amino acids: CASSLNIQGHYNEQFF. The DNA of the CDR3 is TGTGCCAGCAGCTTAAACATTCAGGGGCACTACAATGAGCAGTTCTTC. The chain is built from TRBV7-6 and TRBJ2-1; TRBD1 is a possible D gene (6 bases). Germline lookup yields CDR1 SGHVS and CDR2 FNYEAQ. The CDR3 is 16 amino acids. V gave up 2 bases and J gave up 3 bases, with 14 bases separating them.

V gene TRBV28 combines with J gene TRBJ1-2; no reliable D call. V was pared by 3 bases and J by 8 bases, with 19 bases between. The CDR3 contains 15 residues. The germline CDR1 and CDR2 sequences are MDHEN and SYDVKM. For the CDR3, the DNA is TGTGCCAGCAGTTTCCCCACGTACCGGATAATCGGCTACACCTTC. It yields the protein CASSFPTYRIIGYTF.

This chain joins TRBV2 and TRBJ1-2; D not certain. Germline CDR1 and CDR2: SNHLY and FYNNEI. Trimming took 1 base from V and 4 from J, leaving 13 bases between them. This CDR3 has 15 residues. CDR3 coding DNA: TGTGCCAGCAGTGAAGTGGAAGGAAATCCCTATGGCTACACCTTC. Protein: CASSEVEGNPYGYTF.

V is TRBV2 and J is TRBJ1-3; D uncertain. The CDR3 consists of 14 residues. The V gene lost 10 bases and the J gene lost 0 bases, with 13 bases spanning the gap. Germline V gene data show CDR1 as SNHLY and CDR2 as FYNNEI. CDR3 amino acids: CATTAASSGNTIYF. CDR3 DNA sequence: TGTGCCACCACCGCCGCAAGCTCTGGAAACACCATATATTTT.

This clone came up once. This chain links TRBV7-9 with TRBJ2-1; D call uncertain. This CDR3 is 15 amino acids long. The germline V gene encodes CDR1 SEHNR and CDR2 FQNEAQ (reference sequence). V was shortened by 0 bases and J by 0 bases, with 6 bases between the two germline ends. The CDR3: CASSLASSSYNEQFF. CDR3 nucleotides: TGTGCCAGCAGCTTAGCCTCTAGCTCCTACAATGAGCAGTTCTTC.